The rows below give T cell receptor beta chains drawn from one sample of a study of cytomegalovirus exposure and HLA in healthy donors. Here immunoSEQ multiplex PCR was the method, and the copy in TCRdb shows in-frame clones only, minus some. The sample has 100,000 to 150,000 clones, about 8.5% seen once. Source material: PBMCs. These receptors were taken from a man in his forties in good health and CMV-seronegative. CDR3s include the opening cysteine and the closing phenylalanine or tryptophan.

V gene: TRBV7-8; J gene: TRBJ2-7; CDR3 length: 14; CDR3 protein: CASSPRQGTHKQYF
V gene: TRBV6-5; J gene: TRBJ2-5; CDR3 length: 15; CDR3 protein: CASSYRGTNQETQYF
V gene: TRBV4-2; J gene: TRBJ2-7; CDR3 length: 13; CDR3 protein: CASSQVDRVEQYF
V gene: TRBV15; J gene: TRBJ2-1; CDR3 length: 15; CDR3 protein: CATSRDPGTYNEQFF
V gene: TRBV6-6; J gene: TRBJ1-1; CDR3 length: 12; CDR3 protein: CASIGLGSEAFF
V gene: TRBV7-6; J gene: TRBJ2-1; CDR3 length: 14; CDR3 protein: CASSLLTRDNEQFF
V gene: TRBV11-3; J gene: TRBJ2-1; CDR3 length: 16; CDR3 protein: CASSLAGGPPYNEQFF
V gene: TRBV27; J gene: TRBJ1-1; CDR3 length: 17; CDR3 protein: CASYTLLQGALGTEAFF
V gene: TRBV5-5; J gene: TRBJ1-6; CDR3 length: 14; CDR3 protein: CASSLYRDNSPLHF
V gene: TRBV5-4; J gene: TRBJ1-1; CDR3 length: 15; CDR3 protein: CASSPWTGGSTEAFF
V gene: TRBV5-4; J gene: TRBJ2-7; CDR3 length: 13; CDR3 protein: CASSEENSYEQYF
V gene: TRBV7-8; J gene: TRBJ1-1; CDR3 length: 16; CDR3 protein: CASSHPRRGISTEAFF
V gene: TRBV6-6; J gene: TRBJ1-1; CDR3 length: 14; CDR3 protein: CASSYGTDKAEAFF
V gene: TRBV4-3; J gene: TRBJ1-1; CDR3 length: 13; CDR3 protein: CASSQVNGLEAFF
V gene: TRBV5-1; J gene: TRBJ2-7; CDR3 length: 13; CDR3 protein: CASRLAGGYEQYF
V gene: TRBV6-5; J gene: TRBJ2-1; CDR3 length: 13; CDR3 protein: CASSYRRGGTQFF
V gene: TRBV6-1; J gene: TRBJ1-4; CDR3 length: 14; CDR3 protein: CASRGDRGYEKLFF
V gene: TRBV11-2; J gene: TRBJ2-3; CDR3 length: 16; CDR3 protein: CASSLDVTPSTDTQYF
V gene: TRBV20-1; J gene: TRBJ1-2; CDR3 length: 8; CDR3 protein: CSSQGYTF
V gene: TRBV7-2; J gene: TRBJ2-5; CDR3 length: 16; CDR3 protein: CASSPTSGGPRETQYF
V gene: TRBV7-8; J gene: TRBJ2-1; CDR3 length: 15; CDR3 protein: CASSPGGGYYNEQFF
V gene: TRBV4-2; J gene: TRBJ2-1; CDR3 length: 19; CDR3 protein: CASSQDRAGGRLQGNEQFF
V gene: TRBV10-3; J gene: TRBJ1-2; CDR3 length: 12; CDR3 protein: CAISVGGRGYTF
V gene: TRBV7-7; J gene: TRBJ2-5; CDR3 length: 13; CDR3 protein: CASAGGLQETQYF
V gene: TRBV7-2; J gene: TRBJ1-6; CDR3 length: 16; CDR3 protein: CASSFSFGGTNSPLHF
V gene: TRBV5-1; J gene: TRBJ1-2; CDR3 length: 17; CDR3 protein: CASSLRTGLSSFYGYTF
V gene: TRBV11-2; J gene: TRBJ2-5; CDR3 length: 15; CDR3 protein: CASSTGTTLQETQYF
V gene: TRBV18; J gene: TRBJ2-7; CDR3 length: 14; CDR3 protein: CASSPSLTGGEQYF
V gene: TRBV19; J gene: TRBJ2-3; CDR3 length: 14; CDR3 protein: CASTQGPGTDTQYF
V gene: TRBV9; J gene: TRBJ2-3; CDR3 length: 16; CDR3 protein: CASSVVAGGITDTQYF
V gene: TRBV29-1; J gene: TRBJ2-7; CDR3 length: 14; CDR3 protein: CSVGTGTGTYEQYF
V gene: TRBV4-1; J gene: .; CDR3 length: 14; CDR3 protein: CASRSPGDSDEQYF
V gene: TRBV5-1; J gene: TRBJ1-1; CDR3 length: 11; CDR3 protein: CASLHGTEAFF
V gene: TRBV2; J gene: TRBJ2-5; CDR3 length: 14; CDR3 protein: CASSEVTGGETQYF
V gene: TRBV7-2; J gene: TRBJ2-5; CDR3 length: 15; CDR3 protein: CASSPRTSGVQTQYF
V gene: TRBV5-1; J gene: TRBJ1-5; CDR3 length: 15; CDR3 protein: CASSSGGTDNQPQHF
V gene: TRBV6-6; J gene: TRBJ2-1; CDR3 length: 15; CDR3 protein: CASTPVGAGLSEQFF
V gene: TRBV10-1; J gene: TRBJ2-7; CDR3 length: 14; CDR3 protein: CASSSSGALYEQYF
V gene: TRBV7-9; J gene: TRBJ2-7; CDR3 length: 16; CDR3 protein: CASSPKPRQGAYEQYF
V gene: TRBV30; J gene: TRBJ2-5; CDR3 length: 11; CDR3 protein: CAWSGGQGGYF
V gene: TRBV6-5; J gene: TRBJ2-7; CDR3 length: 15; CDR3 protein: CASSYSLDSSYEQYF
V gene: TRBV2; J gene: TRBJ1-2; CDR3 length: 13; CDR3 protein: CASSPQGGHGYTF
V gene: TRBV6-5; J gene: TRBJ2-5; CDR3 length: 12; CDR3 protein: CASSGGPETQYF
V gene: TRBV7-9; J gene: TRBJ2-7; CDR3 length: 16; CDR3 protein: CASSWPRGLAGDEQYF
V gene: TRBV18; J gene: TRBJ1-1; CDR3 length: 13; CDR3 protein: CASSGTFWAEAFF
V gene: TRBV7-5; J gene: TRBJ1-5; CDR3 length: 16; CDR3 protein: CARSLDRDSSNQPQHF
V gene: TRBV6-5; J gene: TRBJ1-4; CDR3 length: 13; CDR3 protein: CARGVEANEKLFF
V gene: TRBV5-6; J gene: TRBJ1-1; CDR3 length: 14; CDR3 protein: CASSFQASNTEAFF